This T cell receptor (beta chain) was sequenced in a study of blood T cells in healthy people across ages. Then a second PCR, running roughly 7 to 11 cycles, was carried out with a sample-barcoded 5' primer and a J-beta primer mix. TCRdb itself ran the 5' RACE reads through MiXCR, one entry per CDR3 protein. The sample lists approximately 1.5 million distinct CDR3 sequences, about 35% seen once, with about 10% in the top ten. The J segment lost 7 bases and the V segment lost 0 bases, leaving 6 bases of the junction unmatched. The CDR3 extends over 15 amino acids. In germline, CDR1 is KGHSH, CDR2 LQKENI.

Material for sequencing was blood. The chain uses TRBV18 and TRBJ2-1, with 7 nucleotides matching TRBD2. This receptor was taken from a woman in her twenties or thirties in good health. The CDR3 coding sequence is TGTGCCAGCTCACCACCGGCGGGGGTTAGTAATGAGCAGTTCTTC. Translated: CASSPPAGVSNEQFF.